Following are 9 T cell receptor beta chains from one sample sequenced in a study of blood T cell repertoires in COVID-19. Assay used: immunoSEQ multiplex PCR; TCRdb lists only in-frame clones, some missing. This sample has approximately 210,000 clones, with roughly four fifths found just once. Material: PBMCs or T cells enriched from blood (not recorded which). These receptors were taken from a man aged 40-49 years who had recovered from COVID-19.

The chain couples TRBV7-8 to TRBJ1-2; TRBD1 matches 7 bases. The CDR3 runs 14 residues. The V segment lost 3 bases and the J segment 0 bases; nucleotides outside the gene matches: 1. CDR1 is SGHVS, CDR2 FQNEAQ, per germline. The CDR3 region has the DNA TGTGCCAGCAGCTTCACAGGGGCTAACTATGGCTACACCTTC. Protein product: CASSFTGANYGYTF.

The V and J genes are TRBV9 and TRBJ1-2; perhaps TRBD1 as D (5 bases). The CDR3 spans 15 residues. V shed 1 base and J shed 0 bases, with 10 bases lying between them. CDR1 is SGDLS and CDR2 is YYNGEE in the germline V gene. The DNA for the CDR3 is TGTGCCAGCAGCGTATTTTCAGGGTCTAACTATGGCTACACCTTC. This sequence encodes CASSVFSGSNYGYTF.

The chain carries TRBV24-1 and TRBJ2-5; TRBD1 aligns across 7 bases. From germline, CDR1 is KGHDR and CDR2 SFDVKD. The CDR3 spans 14 residues. The V gene end was trimmed by 0 bases and the J gene end by 3 bases; junction bases not matched to a gene: 0. CDR3 protein: CATSDLDREETQYF. The CDR3 nucleotides read TGTGCCACCAGTGATTTGGACAGGGAAGAGACCCAGTACTTC.

This chain uses TRBV28 with TRBJ1-2, with TRBD1 identical over 7 bases. The CDR3 length is 15 residues. The V gene end was trimmed by 10 bases and the J gene end by 0 bases; junction bases not matched to a gene: 11. Germline CDR1 reads MDHEN; CDR2 reads SYDVKM. As DNA, the CDR3 is TGTGCCATCCTCGAAACAGGGACAGCTAACTATGGCTACACCTTC. Its protein is CAILETGTANYGYTF.

The chain carries TRBV6-1 and TRBJ2-5, with TRBD2 matching 7 bases. Germline V CDR1 and CDR2: MNHNS, SASEGT. There are 11 residues in the CDR3. V lost 2 bases and J lost 13; bases outside the gene matches: 4. The CDR3 nucleotides read TGTGCCAGCAGTGAAAAATCGGGAGGGTACTTC. Its protein product is CASSEKSGGYF.

V is TRBV25-1 and J is TRBJ1-2, with D maybe TRBD1 (5 bases). Germline V gives CDR1 MGHDK, CDR2 SYGVNS. The CDR3 has 13 amino acids. Trimming took 10 bases from V and 4 from J, leaving 16 bases between them. The CDR3 protein is CATQDWDSYGYTF. Written as DNA, the CDR3 is TGTGCCACCCAGGATTGGGACTCCTATGGCTACACCTTC.

The chain employs TRBV5-1 and TRBJ2-4; D might be TRBD2 (6 bases). CDR1 and CDR2 from the germline V gene are SGHRS and YFSETQ. This CDR3 is 15 amino acids long. Trimming removed 0 bases at V and 7 bases at J, with 14 bases between. CDR3 bases: TGCGCCAGCAGCTTGGATCTGGGAGGCCGGAACATTCAGTACTTC. Protein sequence: CASSLDLGGRNIQYF.

The CDR3 here is CASTFRDTPYEQYF. In DNA, the CDR3 is TGTGCCAGCACTTTCCGGGACACCCCCTACGAGCAGTACTTC. The V call is TRBV2, the J call TRBJ2-7; maybe TRBD1 (6 bases). Germline V gene data show CDR1 as SNHLY and CDR2 as FYNNEI. This CDR3 is built from 14 residues. With 7 bases removed from V and 2 bases from J, the gap between germline ends came to 15 bases.

The chain links TRBV6-5 to TRBJ2-7; 14 nucleotides align to TRBD2. This CDR3 comprises 15 residues. V was clipped by 8 bases and J by 3 bases; unmatched bases: 6. Germline-derived CDR1 and CDR2 are MNHEY and SVGAGI. The DNA of the CDR3 is TGTGCCAGCGGACTAGCGGGAGGTGAGTTCTACGAGCAGTACTTC. This translates into CASGLAGGEFYEQYF.